The sample holds one count of the clone carrying this TCR beta chain. The CDR3 has 15 residues. Germline CDR1 is MNHEY and CDR2 is SVGAGI. V lost 2 bases to trimming and J lost 7 bases; unmatched junction nucleotides: 3. The data belong to a study of CD4 and CD8 cells across lung adenocarcinoma regions. Samples came from patients with localized non-small cell lung adenocarcinoma. TCRdb ran MiXCR on the PCR reads and lists one entry per CDR3 protein. The sample has 4,000 to 5,500 distinct CDR3 sequences, approximately 63% seen once. The gene calls are TRBV6-5 and TRBJ2-1; 12 bases fit TRBD2. The sequenced sample consisted of CD4+ T cells from the center of a lung tumor. The TCR sequence derives from a male donor with lung adenocarcinoma. The CD4 and CD8 labels of this study may be unreliable. The CDR3: CASSYDTSGRNEQFF. CDR3 nucleotides: TGTGCCAGCAGTTACGATACTAGCGGGAGGAATGAGCAGTTCTTC.